The source of this T cell receptor beta chain is a study of CD8+ T cells in alopecia areata. For the study at large: Those treated were given oral tofacitinib at 5 to 10 mg twice daily. Tofacitinib therapy took 6 to 18 months; 6 months off drug came after.

The study, taken as a whole, reports: Mouse data revealed clearer TCR sharing than patient data did, a gap possibly tied to HLA.

Extracted from the samples, RNA was reverse transcribed into cDNA to serve as the sequencing template. The assay was immunoSEQ multiplex PCR, and TCRdb's table has in-frame clones only and misses some. The repertoire holds 200,000 to 250,000 clones, with around three fifths as singletons. This CDR3 region has 15 residues. From germline, CDR1 is SQVTM and CDR2 ANQGSEA. With V trimmed by 4 bases and J by 3 bases, 9 bases remained unmatched. Notes on this clone: Its target is not known.

The gene calls are TRBV29-1 and TRBJ1-2, with 9 nucleotides matching TRBD1. Sequenced here: CD4+ T cells sorted from blood, sampled at week 0. The receptor was derived from a human donor with alopecia areata. The CDR3 bases are TGCAGCGTTGTGGGCCGGGACAGGGAGTACTATGGCTACACCTTC. Translation: CSVVGRDREYYGYTF.